This is a list of T cell receptor beta chains from one sample in a study of blood T cell repertoires in COVID-19. The repertoire was sequenced with immunoSEQ multiplex PCR; TCRdb's copy has only in-frame clones and lacks some. The sample has about 200,000 clones, roughly 85% seen once. Sequenced: peripheral blood. These receptors originate from an elderly woman with acute or convalescent COVID-19. Both conserved end residues are part of each CDR3. Each record gives: D gene, clone size, J gene, CDR3 length, V gene, CDR3 DNA, CDR3 protein. The D gene is left open where the match is weak. Only part of the rows carry a size: once, few, many, or a class if the clone is expanded.

. | . | TRBJ1-3 | 17 | TRBV7-2 | TGTGCCAGCAGCCCCTTTGTGGCCTCTCCCTCTGGAAACACCATATATTTT | CASSPFVASPSGNTIYF
. | . | TRBJ2-3 | 14 | TRBV5-1 | TGCGCCAGCAGCTGGGCAGGGGGCACAGATACGCAGTATTTT | CASSWAGGTDTQYF
. | . | TRBJ1-6 | 18 | TRBV7-2 | TGTGCCAGCAGCTTAGCGAGGGGGTATGACCCTATACGGTCTCCCCTCCACTTT | CASSLARGYDPIRSPLHF
TRBD1 | . | TRBJ2-1 | 16 | TRBV7-2 | TGTGCCAGCAGCTTAGCAGGGGGCCTATCCTACAATGAGCAGTTCTTC | CASSLAGGLSYNEQFF
. | . | TRBJ2-3 | 12 | TRBV10-1 | TGCGCCAGCAGTGCACAAACAGATACGCAGTATTTT | CASSAQTDTQYF
. | . | TRBJ2-3 | 15 | TRBV2 | TGTGCCAGCAGCGCTCTAGCCTCCCCAGTCCGTACGCAGTATTTT | CASSALASPVRTQYF
TRBD2 | . | TRBJ2-7 | 16 | TRBV7-9 | TGTGCCAGCAGCTCCACCGCGGGGGGCGCGTCCTACGAGCAGTACTTC | CASSSTAGGASYEQYF
. | few | TRBJ1-2 | 17 | TRBV27 | TGTGCCAGCAGTTTATCCCTCGAGTTGGGGCTCGTAAGTGGCTACACCTTC | CASSLSLELGLVSGYTF
. | few | TRBJ2-3 | 16 | TRBV6-5 | TGTGCCAGCAGTTACGTTCCGACAGTGAGCACAGATACGCAGTATTTT | CASSYVPTVSTDTQYF
. | . | TRBJ1-1 | 15 | TRBV7-9 | TGTGCCAGCAGCCCTAGTGGAGGGATAGGGACTGAAGCTTTCTTT | CASSPSGGIGTEAFF
TRBD1 | . | TRBJ1-2 | 15 | TRBV6-2/TRBV6-3 | TGTGCCAGCAGTTACTGGGACAGGGAGAATGATGGCTACACCTTC | CASSYWDRENDGYTF
TRBD2 | . | TRBJ2-2 | 16 | TRBV5-1 | TGCGCCAGCAGCTTTTTAGCGGGAACTTACACCGGGGAGCTGTTTTTT | CASSFLAGTYTGELFF
TRBD2 | . | TRBJ2-1 | 14 | TRBV6-6 | TGTGCCAGCGAAGTGCTAGCGGGATCAGGTGAGCAGTTCTTC | CASEVLAGSGEQFF
TRBD1 | . | TRBJ2-7 | 14 | TRBV6-5 | TGTGCCAGCAGACTTGGACAGGGCTCGTACGAGCAGTACTTC | CASRLGQGSYEQYF
TRBD2 | . | TRBJ2-7 | 16 | TRBV3-1/TRBV3-2 | TGTGCCAGCAGCCCTAGACTAGCGGGAGTCTACCACGAGCAGTACTTC | CASSPRLAGVYHEQYF
. | . | TRBJ2-5 | 13 | TRBV20-1 | TGCAGTGCTAGTGGCAGCGACCAAGAGACCCAGTACTTC | CSASGSDQETQYF
TRBD1 | . | TRBJ2-5 | 15 | TRBV9 | TGTGCCAGCAGCGCAACAGGGGGCTGGGTAGAGACCCAGTACTTC | CASSATGGWVETQYF
TRBD2 | few | TRBJ2-5 | 15 | TRBV27 | TGTGCCAGCAGTTTGACTAGCGGCAACCAAGAGACCCAGTACTTC | CASSLTSGNQETQYF
TRBD1 | . | TRBJ1-1 | 14 | TRBV2 | TGTGCCAGCAGGGCCCGACAGGGAACCACTGAAGCTTTCTTT | CASRARQGTTEAFF
. | . | TRBJ2-3 | 14 | TRBV18 | TGTGCCAGCTCATATGTTGGCCCACCCGATACGCAGTATTTT | CASSYVGPPDTQYF
. | . | TRBJ2-7 | 13 | TRBV19 | TGTGCCAGTAATCCGACAGGAAACTACGAGCAGTACTTC | CASNPTGNYEQYF
. | . | TRBJ2-7 | 14 | TRBV7-2 | TGTGCCAGCAGCTTAGCCAGCGGGTATAACGAGCAGTACTTC | CASSLASGYNEQYF
. | . | TRBJ2-7 | 16 | TRBV28 | TGTGCCAGCAGTTTACGCAGGGGTCGCCTCCAACTCGAGCAGTACTTC | CASSLRRGRLQLEQYF
. | . | TRBJ2-7 | 14 | TRBV5-1 | TGCGCCAGCAGCTTGGGTCTATCCTCCTACGAGCAGTACTTC | CASSLGLSSYEQYF
TRBD1 | . | TRBJ2-7 | 15 | TRBV6-5 | TGTGCCAGCAGAGCCCCCGGGACAGGGACGGGCGAGCAGTACTTC | CASRAPGTGTGEQYF
. | . | TRBJ1-6 | 16 | TRBV7-2 | TGTGCCAGCAGCTTAGGTCCCCCCGCAGGGTATTCACCCCTCCACTTT | CASSLGPPAGYSPLHF
TRBD2 | . | TRBJ2-7 | 16 | TRBV10-3 | TGTGCCATCAGTAGGACTAGCGGGACAGAGATCTACGAGCAGTACTTC | CAISRTSGTEIYEQYF
TRBD1 | . | TRBJ1-2 | 16 | TRBV27 | TGTGCCAGCAGAGCCGACAGGGGGCGCTTCGGCTATGGCTACACCTTC | CASRADRGRFGYGYTF
. | . | TRBJ1-6 | 13 | TRBV30 | TGTGCCTGGAGTCGACAAGATAATTCACCCCTCCACTTT | CAWSRQDNSPLHF
TRBD1 | . | TRBJ1-1 | 15 | TRBV2 | TGTGCCAGCAGTGAAGTGGGACAGGGACTCACTGAAGCTTTCTTT | CASSEVGQGLTEAFF
. | . | TRBJ2-7 | 15 | TRBV30 | TGTGCCTGGAGTGTACTGGGGGGAATGTCCTACGAGCAGTACTTC | CAWSVLGGMSYEQYF
. | . | TRBJ1-2 | 16 | TRBV14 | TGTGCCAGCAGCCAAGATCTTATTACAGTAAGATATGGCTACACCTTC | CASSQDLITVRYGYTF
TRBD1 | . | TRBJ1-1 | 15 | TRBV24-1 | TGTGCCACCAGTGACACCAGGACAGGGACCACTGAAGCTTTCTTT | CATSDTRTGTTEAFF
. | . | TRBJ2-3 | 16 | TRBV7-2 | TGTGCCAGCAGCTTAGAGGCTAGCCAATACACAGATACGCAGTATTTT | CASSLEASQYTDTQYF
. | . | TRBJ1-5 | 15 | TRBV18 | TGTGCCAGCTCCCCCTCGGGGGGCAACAATCAGCCCCAGCATTTT | CASSPSGGNNQPQHF
TRBD2 | once | TRBJ2-7 | 13 | TRBV5-1 | TGCGCCAGCAGCAAGGGACTAGCTGGGGAGCAGTACTTC | CASSKGLAGEQYF
TRBD1 | . | TRBJ2-7 | 14 | TRBV2 | TGTGCCAGCAGGGAGGACAGGTCATCCTACGAGCAGTACTTC | CASREDRSSYEQYF
. | . | TRBJ1-5 | 13 | TRBV24-1 | TGTGCCACCAGCAAACAGGGCAATCAGCCCCAGCATTTT | CATSKQGNQPQHF
TRBD1 | . | TRBJ2-3 | 16 | TRBV28 | TGTGCCAGCAGTTTGGCGGACAGGGGGAGCACAGATACGCAGTATTTT | CASSLADRGSTDTQYF
TRBD1 | . | TRBJ2-7 | 13 | TRBV18 | TGTGCCAGCTCGGGGGCAGGGGGTTACGAGCAGTACTTC | CASSGAGGYEQYF
TRBD1 | few | TRBJ2-2 | 15 | TRBV10-3 | TGTGCCACCAGCACGGGACAGGGGTGGGATTGGGAGCTGTTTTTT | CATSTGQGWDWELFF
. | . | TRBJ1-2 | 14 | TRBV5-1 | TGCGCCAGCAGCCCGCGGGCCCCTTCATATGGCTACACCTTC | CASSPRAPSYGYTF
. | . | TRBJ2-1 | 13 | TRBV30 | TGTGCCTGGAGCGCCGGACTCCTCAATGAGCAGTTCTTC | CAWSAGLLNEQFF
. | many | TRBJ1-1 | 14 | TRBV7-2 | TGTGCCAGCAGCTTTGCAGGGTTGGGCACTGAAGCTTTCTTT | CASSFAGLGTEAFF
TRBD2 | once | TRBJ2-1 | 13 | TRBV29-1 | TGCAGCGTTAGACTAGCGGACTACAATGAGCAGTTCTTC | CSVRLADYNEQFF
. | . | TRBJ1-5 | 15 | TRBV18 | TGTGCCAGCTCACCACTGACGGGGGGGAATCAGCCCCAGCATTTT | CASSPLTGGNQPQHF